These 21 T cell receptor beta chains share one sample of origin, sequenced in a study of monozygotic twins with cystic fibrosis. Using immunoSEQ multiplex PCR, the repertoire was profiled, and TCRdb retains in-frame clones only, with some absent. The data contain around 20,000 clones, around 87% of them seen just once; the ten biggest clones take up roughly 1.2%. Sequenced input: blood. The source is a woman aged 25 to 39 with cystic fibrosis.

This chain links TRBV27 with TRBJ1-2; D might be TRBD1 (6 bases). The germline V and J ends were trimmed by 5 bases and 5 bases, with 18 bases remaining between them. Germline CDR1 reads MNHEY; CDR2 reads SMNVEV (reference sequence). The CDR3 contains 15 residues. The CDR3: CASSQKVGQLYGYTF. The CDR3 bases are TGTGCCAGCAGTCAAAAAGTAGGACAGCTTTATGGCTACACCTTC.

V gene TRBV23-1 combines with J gene TRBJ2-4, with a weak D call TRBD2 (5 bases). TRBV23-1 is reported as an ORF; its role is uncertain. V dropped 6 bases and J dropped 2 bases, with 17 bases sitting between them. CDR3 length: 16 amino acids. This CDR3 is CASSEGLDSSKNIQYF. The CDR3 region has the DNA TGCGCCAGCAGCGAGGGTCTGGACTCATCCAAAAACATTCAGTACTTC.

The chain has TRBV5-6 and TRBJ2-1; D perhaps matches TRBD2 (6 bases). Germline-derived CDR1 and CDR2 are SGHDT and YYEEEE. Trimming left V 7 bases short and J 0 bases short, with 11 bases between. The CDR3 is made up of 14 amino acids. The CDR3 is CASGDLSSYNEQFF. CDR3 in DNA: TGTGCCAGCGGGGACTTGAGCTCCTACAATGAGCAGTTCTTC.

J is TRBJ2-7 and V is TRBV6-5; maybe TRBD1 (6 bases). The CDR3 totals 14 residues. V was clipped by 5 bases and J by 3 bases, with 14 bases between them. Germline values: CDR1 MNHEY, CDR2 SVGAGI. This CDR3 reads CASSNREGLYEQYF. For the CDR3, the DNA is TGTGCCAGCAGTAACAGGGAAGGACTCTACGAGCAGTACTTC.

This chain connects TRBV7-8 to TRBJ1-5, with a tentative D call TRBD1 (5 bases). Germline V lookup: CDR1 SGHVS, CDR2 FQNEAQ. Trimming removed 1 base from V and 4 bases from J, with 11 bases in between. This CDR3 has 15 amino acids. The CDR3 DNA reads as TGTGCCAGCAGCTTAGGCTCCGGGGGAAATCAGCCCCAGCATTTT. Protein: CASSLGSGGNQPQHF.

V is TRBV19 and J is TRBJ1-1, with D possibly TRBD1 on 6 matching bases. The CDR3 is 15 residues long. Trimming removed 4 bases at V and 0 bases at J, with 12 bases between. Germline V CDR1 and CDR2: LNHDA, SQIVND (reference sequence). The CDR3 sequence is CASSTAGHMNTEAFF. The DNA for the CDR3 is TGTGCCAGTAGTACCGCGGGACACATGAACACTGAAGCTTTCTTT.

The chain combines TRBV5-1 with TRBJ1-4; possibly TRBD1 for D (5 bases). This CDR3 region has 15 residues. Germline V CDR1 and CDR2: SGHRS, YFSETQ. The V gene lost 1 base and the J gene lost 4 bases, with 11 bases spanning the gap. CDR3 sequence (DNA): TGCGCCAGCAGCTTGAGGGGCAGGGATAATGAAAAACTGTTTTTT. Translated, it gives CASSLRGRDNEKLFF.

The gene calls are TRBV7-9 and TRBJ2-7; D gene ambiguous. The germline V gene encodes CDR1 SEHNR and CDR2 FQNEAQ (reference sequence). This CDR3 is built from 14 residues. V lost 4 bases and J lost 1, with 11 bases in between. CDR3 sequence reads: CASSSPRRSYEQYF. The CDR3 DNA sequence: TGTGCCAGCAGCTCCCCCCGTAGGTCCTACGAGCAGTACTTC.

The count of this clone is one. CDR3 loop: CAIREIMPQGDGYTF. The CDR3 DNA sequence: TGTGCCATCAGGGAAATAATGCCACAGGGGGACGGCTACACCTTC. The rearrangement links TRBV10-3 to TRBJ1-2; 8 positions match TRBD1. The germline gives CDR1 ENHRY, CDR2 SYGVKD. The V segment lost 6 bases and the J segment 8 bases; nucleotides outside the gene matches: 14. This CDR3 has 15 residues.

The J gene is TRBJ1-1, the V gene TRBV19; D gene uncertain. The germline V gene has CDR1 LNHDA and CDR2 SQIVND (reference sequence). Trimming stripped 0 bases from V and 4 bases from J, with 9 bases between. This CDR3 contains 14 residues. CDR3 loop: CASSIDPMGTEAFF. The CDR3 coding sequence is TGTGCCAGTAGTATAGATCCAATGGGCACTGAAGCTTTCTTT.

The rearrangement links TRBV7-9 to TRBJ2-7, with no clear D. Trimming took 7 bases from V and 1 from J, leaving 8 bases between them. Germline CDR1 SEHNR, CDR2 FQNEAQ (reference sequence). The CDR3 extends over 12 amino acids. CDR3 region: CASKGSSYEQYF. DNA for the CDR3: TGTGCCAGCAAAGGCAGTTCCTACGAGCAGTACTTC.

This clone was found a few times. The V call is TRBV6-1, the J call TRBJ1-5, with D possibly matching TRBD1 (5 bases). The CDR3 is made up of 16 amino acids. The V and J ends lost 4 bases and 5 bases respectively, with 18 bases between them. Germline lookup yields CDR1 MNHNS and CDR2 SASEGT. The CDR3 nucleotides read TGTGCCAGCAGTGCCGGGGGAGCGCCCCCAGATCAGCCCCAGCATTTT. Protein product: CASSAGGAPPDQPQHF.

CDR3 DNA: TGTGCCAGCAGCGTAGACTGGCAAGAGACCCAGTACTTC. It specifies CASSVDWQETQYF. The chain employs TRBV9 and TRBJ2-5; D gene ambiguous. The germline V gene encodes CDR1 SGDLS and CDR2 YYNGEE. There are 13 residues in the CDR3. Between the trimmed V and J ends, which lost 0 bases and 2 bases, there was a span of 5 bases.

The chain links TRBV6-5 to TRBJ1-5; unclear D gene. V was shortened by 2 bases and J by 0 bases, with 5 bases between the two germline ends. The CDR3 is 14 amino acids. CDR1 is MNHEY and CDR2 is SVGAGI in the germline V gene. The CDR3 protein is CASSYSYSNQPQHF. The DNA for the CDR3 is TGTGCCAGCAGTTACAGCTATAGCAATCAGCCCCAGCATTTT.

In DNA, the CDR3 is TGTGCCAGCAGCCGGACAGGGAACACTGAAGCTTTCTTT. Its translation is CASSRTGNTEAFF. V gene TRBV6-5 combines with J gene TRBJ1-1, with 7 bases fitting TRBD1. This CDR3 region has 13 residues. Trimming at V came to 6 bases and at J to 1 base, leaving 2 bases not matched to a gene. Germline CDR1 and CDR2: MNHEY and SVGAGI.

The chain employs TRBV28 and TRBJ2-7; 8 nucleotides line up with TRBD1. CDR1 MDHEN and CDR2 SYDVKM come from the germline V gene. V lost 6 bases to trimming and J lost 0 bases; unmatched junction nucleotides: 4. The CDR3 covers 14 residues. This CDR3 reads CASSRTGSSYEQYF. The CDR3 DNA is TGTGCCAGCAGCCGGACAGGGAGCTCCTACGAGCAGTACTTC.

The gene calls are TRBV6-6 and TRBJ2-1, with 9 nucleotides matching TRBD2. J was trimmed by 7 bases and V by 2 bases; bases with no gene match: 6. Germline loops: CDR1 MNHNY, CDR2 SVGAGI (reference sequence). The CDR3 runs 15 residues. This CDR3 reads CASSYLVAGGNEQFF. CDR3 sequence (DNA): TGTGCCAGCAGTTACCTGGTGGCGGGGGGGAATGAGCAGTTCTTC.

The chain recombines TRBV11-3 with TRBJ1-1, with TRBD1 identical over 7 bases. This CDR3 region has 16 residues. Germline CDR1 and CDR2: SGHNT and YENEEA. V trimming: 1 base; J trimming: 6 bases; junction bases outside the gene matches: 11. The CDR3 bases are TGTGCCAGCAGCTTAGGAATGGGCAGGGGGGGATCTGAAGCTTTCTTT. Protein product: CASSLGMGRGGSEAFF.

The chain has TRBV5-1 and TRBJ2-1; 8 bases line up with TRBD2. Germline V gene lookup returns CDR1 SGHRS and CDR2 YFSETQ. V dropped 4 bases and J dropped 3; count of bases not matched to a gene: 6. The CDR3 sequence is 15 residues long. DNA for the CDR3: TGCGCCAGCAGCCTTGCGGGGGGAAACTACAATGAGCAGTTCTTC. Its protein is CASSLAGGNYNEQFF.

The chain couples TRBV7-2 to TRBJ1-6; D unresolved. V was trimmed by 0 bases and J by 3 bases, leaving 9 bases between them. Germline-derived CDR1 and CDR2 are SGHTA and FQGNSA. The CDR3 covers 16 residues. This CDR3 reads CASSLALERYNSPLHF. The CDR3 bases are TGTGCCAGCAGCTTAGCACTCGAGCGCTATAATTCACCCCTCCACTTT.

CDR3 sequence: CASSVKDRGWDTQYF. CDR3 sequence (DNA): TGTGCCAGCAGCGTAAAGGACAGGGGATGGGATACGCAGTATTTT. This chain links TRBV9 with TRBJ2-3; 9 positions match TRBD1. The CDR3 consists of 15 residues. Germline CDR1 is SGDLS and CDR2 is YYNGEE. V lost 1 base to trimming and J lost 6 bases; unmatched junction nucleotides: 6.